A selection of T cell receptor beta chains follows, all from one sample in a study of CD8+ T cells in alopecia areata. The protocol was immunoSEQ multiplex PCR, while the TCRdb copy is restricted to in-frame clones and leaves out a portion. This table has fewer than 110,000 clones, about nine tenths appearing once. Sequencing used CD8+ T cells sorted from blood, obtained at approximately week 30, from a patient treated with tofacitinib. The receptors originated from a human donor with alopecia areata. Both conserved end residues are part of each CDR3. The order of the fields is V gene, clone size, D gene, J gene, CDR3 protein, CDR3 DNA. D genes are given only for firm matches. Not all rows give a size; the values are once, few, many and, for expanded clones, a class.

v_call: TRBV5-4
clone_size: .
d_call: .
j_call: TRBJ1-1
cdr3_aa: CASSLDPGNTEAFF
cdr3_nt: TGTGCCAGCAGCTTGGATCCTGGAAACACTGAAGCTTTCTTT

v_call: TRBV30
clone_size: .
d_call: .
j_call: TRBJ2-2
cdr3_aa: CAWTQANTGELFF
cdr3_nt: TGTGCCTGGACGCAGGCGAACACCGGGGAGCTGTTTTTT

v_call: TRBV7-9
clone_size: .
d_call: TRBD1
j_call: TRBJ2-7
cdr3_aa: CASSPARTGGYEQYF
cdr3_nt: TGTGCCAGCAGCCCCGCTCGGACAGGGGGGTACGAGCAGTACTTC

v_call: TRBV28
clone_size: once
d_call: .
j_call: TRBJ1-1
cdr3_aa: CAIDVRTPDFEAFF
cdr3_nt: TGTGCCATCGACGTCAGGACACCCGACTTTGAAGCTTTCTTT

v_call: TRBV7-2
clone_size: .
d_call: TRBD1
j_call: TRBJ2-3
cdr3_aa: CASSLANPGQGYTDTQYF
cdr3_nt: TGTGCCAGCAGCTTAGCGAATCCGGGACAGGGGTACACAGATACGCAGTATTTT

v_call: TRBV7-9
clone_size: .
d_call: TRBD1
j_call: TRBJ1-5
cdr3_aa: CASSLTGSGQPQHF
cdr3_nt: TGTGCCAGCAGCTTGACAGGGTCCGGCCAGCCCCAGCATTTT

v_call: TRBV4-1
clone_size: .
d_call: TRBD1
j_call: TRBJ2-7
cdr3_aa: CASSQSPGQGSYEQYF
cdr3_nt: TGCGCCAGCAGCCAAAGTCCGGGACAGGGATCCTACGAGCAGTACTTC

v_call: TRBV14
clone_size: .
d_call: .
j_call: TRBJ2-6
cdr3_aa: CASSQGVSGANVLTF
cdr3_nt: TGTGCCAGCAGCCAAGGTGTCTCTGGGGCCAACGTCCTGACTTTC

v_call: TRBV30
clone_size: .
d_call: TRBD2
j_call: TRBJ2-3
cdr3_aa: CAWSPDSGRATDTQYF
cdr3_nt: TGTGCCTGGAGTCCAGATAGCGGGAGAGCCACAGATACGCAGTATTTT

v_call: TRBV7-9
clone_size: .
d_call: TRBD2
j_call: TRBJ2-7
cdr3_aa: CASSRSVGGLDNEQYF
cdr3_nt: TGTGCCAGCAGCCGAAGCGTCGGGGGACTAGACAACGAGCAGTACTTC

v_call: TRBV5-4
clone_size: .
d_call: .
j_call: TRBJ1-2
cdr3_aa: CASSLSWSGWRGYTF
cdr3_nt: TGTGCCAGCAGCTTGAGTTGGTCAGGGTGGCGTGGCTACACCTTC

v_call: TRBV10-3
clone_size: .
d_call: TRBD1
j_call: TRBJ2-7
cdr3_aa: CAISGDRESNEQYF
cdr3_nt: TGTGCCATCAGTGGGGACAGGGAGTCTAACGAGCAGTACTTC

v_call: TRBV2
clone_size: .
d_call: .
j_call: TRBJ2-4
cdr3_aa: CASSEEGFEIF
cdr3_nt: TGTGCCAGCAGCGAGGAGGGGTTCGAAATCTTC

v_call: TRBV5-6
clone_size: .
d_call: .
j_call: TRBJ1-2
cdr3_aa: CASSFEGGRGAYTF
cdr3_nt: TGTGCCAGCAGCTTCGAAGGTGGCCGGGGAGCCTACACCTTC

v_call: TRBV11-2
clone_size: .
d_call: TRBD2
j_call: TRBJ2-7
cdr3_aa: CASSLAGPSYEQYF
cdr3_nt: TGTGCCAGCAGCCTAGCGGGACCGTCCTACGAGCAGTACTTC

v_call: TRBV14
clone_size: .
d_call: TRBD1
j_call: TRBJ2-7
cdr3_aa: CASSQDGTEFDEQYF
cdr3_nt: TGTGCCAGCAGCCAAGATGGGACAGAATTTGACGAGCAGTACTTC

v_call: TRBV27
clone_size: .
d_call: TRBD1
j_call: TRBJ2-7
cdr3_aa: CASSSTGQGKHEQYF
cdr3_nt: TGTGCCAGCAGTTCTACAGGACAGGGGAAACACGAGCAGTACTTC